Below are 7 T cell receptor beta chains sequenced from a single sample in a study of T cell responses to AZD1222 COVID-19 vaccine. Clones were sequenced by immunoSEQ multiplex PCR, and TCRdb holds only the in-frame ones, with some missing. The data hold 170,000 or so clones, with 85% to 95% observed a single time. The sequencing used peripheral blood, collected on day 0 of AZD1222 vaccination. The receptors originated from an adult in good health.

This chain links TRBV2 with TRBJ1-5; D uncertain. The CDR3 totals 14 residues. The V gene lost 3 bases and the J gene lost 4 bases, with 10 bases spanning the gap. CDR1 and CDR2 (germline): SNHLY, FYNNEI. Here the CDR3 DNA reads TGTGCCAGCAGTGATATAGAAGGTAATCAGCCCCAGCATTTT. It specifies CASSDIEGNQPQHF.

This clone came up once. This chain connects TRBV29-1 to TRBJ2-2, with D perhaps TRBD1 (5 bases). CDR1 is SQVTM and CDR2 is ANQGSEA in the germline V gene. This CDR3 has 12 amino acids. CDR3 in DNA: TGCAGTTTTAGGGGTAACACCGGGGAGCTGTTTTTT. The encoded protein is CSFRGNTGELFF.

This clone was found once. V gene TRBV6-2 or TRBV6-3 combines with J gene TRBJ1-1; D unclear. The length of the CDR3 is 14 residues. Trimming took off 2 bases at V and 4 bases at J, with 11 bases between the two ends. Germline lookup yields CDR1 MNHEY and CDR2 SVGEGT. CDR3 amino acids: CASSYTLRGTEAFF. Written as DNA, the CDR3 is TGTGCCAGCAGTTACACCCTCCGAGGCACTGAAGCTTTCTTT.

The chain links TRBV7-2 to TRBJ2-1; a weak D match, TRBD1 (6 bases). CDR3 length: 16 amino acids. V lost 2 bases to trimming and J lost 9 bases, with 20 bases between them. Looked up from germline, CDR1 is SGHTA and CDR2 is FQGNSA. For the CDR3, the DNA is TGTGCCAGCAGCTTATCTTTCACCCGGACAGCTGGTGAGCAGTTCTTC. Protein product: CASSLSFTRTAGEQFF.

The chain couples TRBV5-4 to TRBJ1-2, with TRBD1 matching over 7 bases. CDR3 length: 14 residues. Losses at the gene ends were 4 bases for V and 6 bases for J; bases not matched to a gene: 9. Germline CDR1 is SGHNT and CDR2 is YYREEE (reference sequence). CDR3 bases: TGTGCCAGCAGCCCGGGACAGAGATTAAATGGCTACACCTTC. The encoded protein is CASSPGQRLNGYTF.

This CDR3 is CASSSFRDNPYNEQFF. As DNA, the CDR3 is TGTGCCAGCAGCTCGTTCCGGGACAATCCGTACAATGAGCAGTTCTTC. V usage is TRBV7-6 and J usage is TRBJ2-1; D might be TRBD1 (6 bases). Germline lookup yields CDR1 SGHVS and CDR2 FNYEAQ. Trimming took 4 bases from V and 4 from J, leaving 17 bases between them. This CDR3 comprises 16 residues. The variable domain in full, with the rest retrieved from reference TRBV7-6 and TRBJ2-1, is GAGVSQSPRYKVTKRGQDVALRCDPISGHVSLYWYRQALGQGPEFLTYFNYEAQQDKSGLPNDRFSAERPEGSISTLTIQRTEQRDSAMYRCASSSFRDNPYNEQFFGPGTRLTVL.

V gene TRBV7-9 combines with J gene TRBJ1-3; 7 bases align to TRBD1. The CDR3 runs to 16 residues. Germline V gene lookup returns CDR1 SEHNR and CDR2 FQNEAQ (reference sequence). V trimming: 4 bases; J trimming: 2 bases; junction bases outside the gene matches: 8. The CDR3: CASSSLQGVAGNTIYF. The DNA of the CDR3 is TGTGCCAGCAGCTCGCTTCAGGGGGTCGCTGGAAACACCATATATTTT.